A selection of T cell receptor beta chains follows, all from one sample in a study of regulatory T cells in long-lasting Graves disease. From the multiplex PCR reads, TCRdb called clonotypes with MiXCR, one entry per CDR3 protein. The repertoire includes about 660,000 distinct CDR3 sequences, around 32% of them detected once, and under 50% sits in the top ten. Sequences were derived from peripheral blood mononuclear cells (PBMCs), sampled when the disease was refractory, from a patient treated with antithyroid drugs. The receptor set was obtained from a female donor with Graves disease. CDR3s include the opening cysteine and the closing phenylalanine or tryptophan. The D gene is left open where the match is weak. Rows may omit the clone size; those that give it use once, few, many or a size class.

size | J | V | D | CDR3 | DNA
- | TRBJ2-7 | TRBV5-1 | - | CASSLVRAEDEQYF | TGCGCCAGCAGCTTGGTGCGGGCCGAGGACGAGCAGTACTTC
few | TRBJ2-5 | TRBV12-3/TRBV12-4 | - | CASSELAGSQETQYF | TGTGCCAGCAGTGAATTGGCAGGATCTCAAGAGACCCAGTACTTC
- | TRBJ1-2 | TRBV7-8 | - | CASSSEGGIGYGYTF | TGTGCCAGCAGCTCCGAGGGAGGGATTGGCTATGGCTACACCTTC
many | TRBJ1-1 | TRBV6-1 | - | CASSDLWTENTEAFF | TGTGCCAGCAGTGACCTATGGACGGAGAACACTGAAGCTTTCTTT
- | TRBJ1-1 | TRBV19 | TRBD1 | CASSIDRSSDRGVEAFF | TGTGCCAGTAGTATAGATCGGTCATCGGACAGGGGCGTTGAAGCTTTCTTT
few | TRBJ2-7 | TRBV14 | TRBD1 | CASSQAGGRIHEQYF | TGTGCCAGCAGCCAAGCAGGGGGCAGAATCCACGAGCAGTACTTC
many | TRBJ1-5 | TRBV5-1 | TRBD1 | CASSLAGGVGQPQHF | TGTGCCAGCAGCTTAGCAGGGGGCGTTGGTCAGCCCCAGCATTTT
- | TRBJ1-4 | TRBV20-1 | - | CSARPATGLDEKLFF | TGCAGTGCTAGACCCGCTACAGGGTTGGATGAAAAACTGTTTTTT
few | TRBJ1-6 | TRBV18 | - | CASSPKDFGTPLHF | TGTGCCAGCTCACCAAAGGACTTCGGGACACCCCTCCACTTT
few | TRBJ2-7 | TRBV27 | TRBD2 | CASKASGLYEQYF | TGTGCCAGCAAGGCTAGCGGGTTGTACGAGCAGTACTTC
- | TRBJ2-2 | TRBV11-2 | TRBD1 | CASSGPTGEPWSWLYTGELFF | TGTGCCAGCAGCGGTCCCACAGGGGAGCCATGGAGTTGGTTGTACACCGGGGAGCTGTTTTTT